This T cell receptor beta chain was sequenced during a study of T cells expressing NK-cell markers. Across the study: It was sorted CD3+CD56+NKG2C+, CD3+CD56+NKG2C- and CD3+CD56-NKG2C+ T cells that supplied the TCR beta repertoires.

Using the 5' RACE reads, TCRdb records one entry per CDR3 protein without DNA. The sample includes around 470,000 distinct CDR3 sequences. The CDR3 has 13 amino acids. The rearrangement links TRBV12-3 or TRBV12-4 to TRBJ2-4. This clonotype was obtained from a woman aged 45-65 years in good health. Sequenced material: blood T cells: a sorted CD56 or NKG2C T cell subset, CD4+ or CD8+ T cells, or bulk PBMC T cells (not recorded which). CDR3 amino acids: CASSPSAKNIQYF.